This T cell receptor beta chain appears in the sequencing data of a study of T cell responses to AZD1222 COVID-19 vaccine. Clones were read by immunoSEQ multiplex PCR, and TCRdb kept only the in-frame ones, dropping some. The sample has roughly 70,000 clones, 80% to 90% seen once. The study, taken as a whole, reports: In a largely white British group with more females than males, clonal diversity was possibly underestimated. Researchers took repertoire samples only after the peak T cell response had come. Targets within unmutated variant regions were reportedly found for nearly half of spike-specific TCRs.

With respect to this clone: Its target is not known.

Trimming at V came to 5 bases and at J to 7 bases, leaving 10 bases not matched to a gene. The germline CDR1 and CDR2 sequences are SGHTA and FQGNSA. The CDR3 is 15 amino acids. The clonotype was recovered from an adult in good health. The sequencing used peripheral blood, collected on day 0 of AZD1222 vaccination. The chain carries TRBV7-2 and TRBJ1-5; 8 bases match TRBD1. The CDR3 DNA follows: TGTGCCAGCAGCCCCCGGACAGGGTCGGGACAGCCCCAGCATTTT. Its protein product is CASSPRTGSGQPQHF.